These 5 T cell receptor beta chains were sequenced from one sample in a study of T cell repertoires in ileal Crohn's disease. The data were produced by immunoSEQ multiplex PCR, yet TCRdb's version contains in-frame clones alone and is incomplete. The repertoire consists of some 12,000 clones, with roughly 82% occurring once and the leading ten covering about 4.7%. Sequencing used ileal tissue. These receptors came from an adult with Crohn's disease.

The chain joins TRBV4-2 to TRBJ1-1; D is uncertain. Germline assignment: CDR1 LGHNA and CDR2 YNFKEQ. V lost 1 base and J lost 0, with 12 bases in between. The CDR3 is 16 residues long. The DNA of the CDR3 is TGTGCCAGCAGCCAAGGAAGAGCAGGAATGAACACTGAAGCTTTCTTT. Protein sequence: CASSQGRAGMNTEAFF.

CDR3 residues: CARSLASGGHKETQYF. For the CDR3, the DNA is TGTGCCAGAAGCTTGGCTAGCGGGGGCCATAAAGAGACCCAGTACTTC. The chain carries TRBV5-3 and TRBJ2-5, with 10 nucleotides matching TRBD2. TRBV5-3 is identified as an open reading frame with a role that is uncertain. The CDR3 has 16 residues. The trim removed 0 bases at V and 3 bases at J, leaving 5 bases unmatched.

This rearrangement joins TRBV5-4 to TRBJ1-4; D is undetermined. Germline CDR1 reads SGHNT; CDR2 reads YYREEE (reference sequence). The length of the CDR3 is 15 residues. The V gene lost 0 bases and the J gene lost 3 bases, with 9 bases spanning the gap. CDR3 in amino acids: CASSLGGEANEKLFF. CDR3 DNA sequence: TGTGCCAGCAGCTTGGGGGGAGAAGCTAATGAAAAACTGTTTTTT.

This clone was seen only once. The V call is TRBV4-3, the J call TRBJ2-3, with unresolved D. The germline V gene has CDR1 LGHNA and CDR2 YSLEER. Trimming took off 0 bases at V and 2 bases at J, with 6 bases between the two ends. This CDR3 comprises 14 residues. CDR3 amino acids: CASSQDPITDTQYF. The CDR3 bases are TGCGCCAGCAGCCAAGATCCCATCACAGATACGCAGTATTTT.

The rearrangement joins TRBV5-4 to TRBJ1-2; D is possibly TRBD1 (5 bases). CDR3 length equals 19 residues. CDR1 and CDR2 (germline): SGHNT, YYREEE (reference sequence). V was clipped by 1 base and J by 0 bases, with 22 bases between them. The chain's CDR3 is CASSLQGVFGTQANYGYTF. In nucleotides, the CDR3 is TGTGCCAGCAGCTTGCAAGGGGTATTCGGAACTCAGGCTAACTATGGCTACACCTTC.